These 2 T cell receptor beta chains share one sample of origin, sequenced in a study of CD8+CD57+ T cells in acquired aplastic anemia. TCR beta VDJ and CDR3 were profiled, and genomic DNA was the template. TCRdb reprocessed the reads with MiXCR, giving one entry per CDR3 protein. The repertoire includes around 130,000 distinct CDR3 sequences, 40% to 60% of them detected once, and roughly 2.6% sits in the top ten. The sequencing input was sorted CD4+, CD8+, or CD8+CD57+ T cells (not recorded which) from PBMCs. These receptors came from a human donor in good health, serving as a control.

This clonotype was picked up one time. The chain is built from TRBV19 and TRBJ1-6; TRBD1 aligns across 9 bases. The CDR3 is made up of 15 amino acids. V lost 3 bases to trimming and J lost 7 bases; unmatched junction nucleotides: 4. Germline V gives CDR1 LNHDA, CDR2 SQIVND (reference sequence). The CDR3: CASSIRDRDNSPLHF. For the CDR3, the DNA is TGTGCCAGTAGTATCCGGGACAGGGACAATTCACCCCTCCACTTT.

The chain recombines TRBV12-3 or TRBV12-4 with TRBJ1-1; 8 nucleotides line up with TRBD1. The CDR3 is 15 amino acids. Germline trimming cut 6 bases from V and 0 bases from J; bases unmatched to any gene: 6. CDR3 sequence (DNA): TGTGCCAGCAGCCGCCGGACAGGGTTGAACACTGAAGCTTTCTTT. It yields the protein CASSRRTGLNTEAFF.